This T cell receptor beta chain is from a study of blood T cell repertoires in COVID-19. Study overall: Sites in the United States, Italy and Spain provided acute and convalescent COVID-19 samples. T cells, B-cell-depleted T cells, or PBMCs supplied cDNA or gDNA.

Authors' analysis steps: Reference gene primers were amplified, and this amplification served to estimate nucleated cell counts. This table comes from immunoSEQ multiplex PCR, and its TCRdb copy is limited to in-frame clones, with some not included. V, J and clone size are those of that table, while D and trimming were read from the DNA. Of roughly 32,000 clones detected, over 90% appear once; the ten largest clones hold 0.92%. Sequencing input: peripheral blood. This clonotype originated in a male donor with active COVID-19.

CDR3 sequence reads: CASSPFRGADIQYF. The CDR3 DNA sequence: TGTGCCAGCAGTCCATTCAGGGGGGCGGACATTCAGTACTTC. The chain employs TRBV27 and TRBJ2-4, with a tentative D call TRBD1 (7 bases). CDR1 and CDR2 from the germline V gene are MNHEY and SMNVEV (reference sequence). The CDR3 length is 14 residues. Deletions cut 5 bases from V and 8 bases from J, with 16 bases between.